The T cell receptor (beta chain) described here comes from a study of T cell clusters in autoimmune cytopenias. For the study at large: TRB sequencing had a median around 51,000 reads and 2,000 to 3,000 distinct clonotypes per sample.

Approximately 36,000 genome equivalents of blood DNA were amplified for TRB. TRB rearrangements were amplified by touch-down multiplex PCR with mixed TRB-A/B primers. TCRdb reanalyzed the multiplex PCR reads and collapses them to one entry per CDR3 protein, without DNA. This sample's table has under 2,500 distinct CDR3 sequences. The CDR3 extends over 13 amino acids. Germline CDR1 and CDR2: SGHDT and YYEEEE. The data also belong to a second study, concerning T cell repertoires in aging, cancer and after chemotherapy.

Specimen: peripheral blood. This receptor was obtained from a human donor with an autoimmune cytopenia or autoimmune hepatitis (not recorded which). This chain connects TRBV5-6 to TRBJ1-2. The CDR3 loop reads CASSLERSYGYTF.